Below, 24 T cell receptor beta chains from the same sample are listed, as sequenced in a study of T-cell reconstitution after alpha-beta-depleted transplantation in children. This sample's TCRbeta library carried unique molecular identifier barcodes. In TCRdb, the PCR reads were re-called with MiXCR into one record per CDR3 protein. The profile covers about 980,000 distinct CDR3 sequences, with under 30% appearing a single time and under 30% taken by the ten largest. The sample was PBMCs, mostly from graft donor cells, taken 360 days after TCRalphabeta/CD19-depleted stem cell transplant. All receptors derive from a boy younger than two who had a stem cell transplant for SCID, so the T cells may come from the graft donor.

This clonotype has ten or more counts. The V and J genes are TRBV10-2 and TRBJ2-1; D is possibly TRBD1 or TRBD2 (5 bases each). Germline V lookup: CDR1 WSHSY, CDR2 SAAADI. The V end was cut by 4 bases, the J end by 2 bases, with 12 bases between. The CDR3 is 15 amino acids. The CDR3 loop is CASSGGTSAYNEQFF. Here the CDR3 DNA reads TGCGCCAGCAGTGGGGGGACGTCCGCCTACAATGAGCAGTTCTTC.

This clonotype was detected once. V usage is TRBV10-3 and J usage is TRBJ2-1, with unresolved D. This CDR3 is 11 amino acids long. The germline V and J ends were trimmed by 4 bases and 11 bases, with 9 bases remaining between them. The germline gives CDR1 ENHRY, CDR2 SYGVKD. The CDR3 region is CAISGGNKQFF. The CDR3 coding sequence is TGTGCCATCAGTGGTGGGAATAAGCAGTTCTTC.

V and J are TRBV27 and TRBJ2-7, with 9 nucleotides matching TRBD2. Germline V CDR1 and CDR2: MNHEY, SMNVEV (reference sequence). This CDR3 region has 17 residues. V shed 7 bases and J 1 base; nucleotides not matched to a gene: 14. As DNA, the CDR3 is TGTGCCAGCACCAGGGATTCTCGTCTAGCGGGGTCCTACGAGCAGTACTTC. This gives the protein CASTRDSRLAGSYEQYF.

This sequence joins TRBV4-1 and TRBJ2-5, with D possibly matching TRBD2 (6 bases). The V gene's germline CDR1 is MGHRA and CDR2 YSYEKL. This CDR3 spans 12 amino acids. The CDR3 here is CASEGPQETQYF. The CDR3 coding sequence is TGCGCGTCGGAGGGTCCCCAAGAGACCCAGTACTTC.

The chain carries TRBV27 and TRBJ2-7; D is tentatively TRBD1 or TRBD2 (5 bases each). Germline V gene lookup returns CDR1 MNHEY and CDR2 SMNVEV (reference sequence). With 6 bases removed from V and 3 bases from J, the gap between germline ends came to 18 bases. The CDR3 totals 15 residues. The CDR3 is CASRGIRERNYEQYF. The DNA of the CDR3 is TGTGCCAGCAGAGGAATCAGGGAGAGGAACTACGAGCAGTACTTC.

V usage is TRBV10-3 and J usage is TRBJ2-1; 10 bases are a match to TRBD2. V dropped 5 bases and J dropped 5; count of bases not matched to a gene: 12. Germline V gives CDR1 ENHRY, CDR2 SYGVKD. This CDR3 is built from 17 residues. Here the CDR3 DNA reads TGTGCCATCAGTCTCCAAAGCAGCGGGGGGGCCCACAATGAGCAGTTCTTC. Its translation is CAISLQSSGGAHNEQFF.

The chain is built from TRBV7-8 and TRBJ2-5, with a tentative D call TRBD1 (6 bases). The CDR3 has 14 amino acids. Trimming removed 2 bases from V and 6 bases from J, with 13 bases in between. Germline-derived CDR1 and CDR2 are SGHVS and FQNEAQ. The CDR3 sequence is CASSLNRAEKTQYF. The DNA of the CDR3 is TGTGCCAGCAGCTTAAACAGGGCTGAAAAGACCCAGTACTTC.

CDR3 in DNA: TGTGCCAGCAGCCTCATTACAGCCCCCCGGGCTTCGTCCTATAATTCACCCCTCCACTTT. Translation: CASSLITAPRASSYNSPLHF. The chain employs TRBV6-2 or TRBV6-3 and TRBJ1-6; D gene unclear. This CDR3 spans 20 amino acids. The ends were cut back, 6 bases at V and 1 base at J, with 25 bases in the middle. Germline V gene lookup returns CDR1 MNHEY and CDR2 SVGEGT.

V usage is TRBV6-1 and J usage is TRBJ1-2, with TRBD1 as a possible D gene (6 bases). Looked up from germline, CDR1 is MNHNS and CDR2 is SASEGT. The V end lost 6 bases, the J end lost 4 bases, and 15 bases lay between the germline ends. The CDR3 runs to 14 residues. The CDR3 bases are TGTGCCAGCAGCCGGGACATGGGGAGCTATGGCTACACCTTC. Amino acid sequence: CASSRDMGSYGYTF.

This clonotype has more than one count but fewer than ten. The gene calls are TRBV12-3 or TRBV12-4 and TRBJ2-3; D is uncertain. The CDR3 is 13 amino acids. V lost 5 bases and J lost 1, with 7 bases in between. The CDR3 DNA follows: TGTGCCAGCAGTACCCCGGGCACAGATACGCAGTATTTT. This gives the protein CASSTPGTDTQYF.

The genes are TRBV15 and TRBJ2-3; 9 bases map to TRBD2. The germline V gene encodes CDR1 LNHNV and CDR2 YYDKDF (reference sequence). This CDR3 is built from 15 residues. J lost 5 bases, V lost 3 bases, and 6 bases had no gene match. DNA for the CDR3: TGTGCCACCAGCAGCCGCGGGGGGGCTGGAGATACGCAGTATTTT. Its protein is CATSSRGGAGDTQYF.

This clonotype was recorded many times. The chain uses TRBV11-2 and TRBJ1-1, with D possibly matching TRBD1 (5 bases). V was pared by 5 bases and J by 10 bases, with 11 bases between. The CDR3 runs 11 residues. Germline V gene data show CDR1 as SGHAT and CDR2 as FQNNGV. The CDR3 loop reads CASSGRQGAFF. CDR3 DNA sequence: TGTGCCAGCAGCGGCAGGCAGGGAGCTTTCTTT.

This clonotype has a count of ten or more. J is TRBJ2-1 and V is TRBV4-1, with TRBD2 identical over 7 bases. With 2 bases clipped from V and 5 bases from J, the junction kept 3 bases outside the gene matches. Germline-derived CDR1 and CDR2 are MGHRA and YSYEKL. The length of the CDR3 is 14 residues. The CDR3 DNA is TGCGCCAGCAGCCAACGGGGGACTAACAATGAGCAGTTCTTC. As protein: CASSQRGTNNEQFF.

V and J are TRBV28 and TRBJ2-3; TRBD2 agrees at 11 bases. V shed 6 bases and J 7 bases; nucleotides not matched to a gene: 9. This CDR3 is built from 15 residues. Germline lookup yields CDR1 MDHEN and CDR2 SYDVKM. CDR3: CASSNSGGARNTQYF. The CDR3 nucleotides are TGTGCCAGCAGCAATAGCGGGGGGGCCAGGAATACGCAGTATTTT.

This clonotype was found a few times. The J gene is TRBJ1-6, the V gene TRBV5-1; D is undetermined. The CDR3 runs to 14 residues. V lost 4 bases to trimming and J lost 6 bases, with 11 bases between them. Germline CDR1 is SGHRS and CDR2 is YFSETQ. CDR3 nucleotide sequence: TGCGCCAGCAGCCGGGAATTGGGTAATTCACCCCTCCACTTT. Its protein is CASSRELGNSPLHF.

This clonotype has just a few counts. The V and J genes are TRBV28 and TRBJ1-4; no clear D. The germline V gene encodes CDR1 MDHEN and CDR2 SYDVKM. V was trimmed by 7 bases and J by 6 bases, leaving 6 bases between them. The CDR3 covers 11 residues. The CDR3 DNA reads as TGTGCCAGCACCCTCGATGAAAAACTGTTTTTT. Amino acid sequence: CASTLDEKLFF. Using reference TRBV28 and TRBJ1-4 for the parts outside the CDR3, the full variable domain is DVKVTQSSRYLVKRTGEKVFLECVQDMDHENMFWYRQDPGLGLRLIYFSYDVKMKEKGDIPEGYSVSREKKERFSLILESASTNQTSMYLCASTLDEKLFFGSGTQLSVL.

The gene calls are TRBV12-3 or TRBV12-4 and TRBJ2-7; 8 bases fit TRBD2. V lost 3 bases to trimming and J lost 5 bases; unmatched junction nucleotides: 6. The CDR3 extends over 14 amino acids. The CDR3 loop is CASSFRRGEHEQYF. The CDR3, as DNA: TGTGCCAGCAGTTTTAGGCGGGGGGAGCACGAGCAGTACTTC.

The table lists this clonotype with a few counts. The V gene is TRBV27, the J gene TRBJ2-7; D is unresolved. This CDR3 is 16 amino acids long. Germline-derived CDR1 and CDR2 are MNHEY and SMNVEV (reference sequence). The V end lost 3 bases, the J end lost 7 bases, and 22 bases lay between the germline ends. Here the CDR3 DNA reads TGTGCCAGCAGTTTTGCGGCAGGTGGGTTGGCGTGGGAGCAGTACTTC. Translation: CASSFAAGGLAWEQYF.

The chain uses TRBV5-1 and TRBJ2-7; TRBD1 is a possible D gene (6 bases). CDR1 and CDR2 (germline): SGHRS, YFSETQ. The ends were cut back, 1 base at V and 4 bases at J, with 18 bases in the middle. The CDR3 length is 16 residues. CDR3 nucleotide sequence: TGCGCCAGCAGCTTGCAGGGGCTACTCTCCCCATACGAGCAGTACTTC. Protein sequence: CASSLQGLLSPYEQYF.

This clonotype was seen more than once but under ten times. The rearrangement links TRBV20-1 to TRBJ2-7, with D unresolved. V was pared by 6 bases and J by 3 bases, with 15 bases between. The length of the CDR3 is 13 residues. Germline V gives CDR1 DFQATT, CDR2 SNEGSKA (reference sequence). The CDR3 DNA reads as TGCAGTGCCCGACCCGATCCAGGCTACGAGCAGTACTTC. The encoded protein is CSARPDPGYEQYF.

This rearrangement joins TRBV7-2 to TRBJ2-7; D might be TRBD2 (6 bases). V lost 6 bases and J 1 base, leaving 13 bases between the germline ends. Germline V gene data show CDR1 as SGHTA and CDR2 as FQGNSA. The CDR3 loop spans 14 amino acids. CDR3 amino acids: CASSREPTSYEQYF. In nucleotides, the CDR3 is TGTGCCAGCAGTCGGGAGCCCACTTCCTACGAGCAGTACTTC.

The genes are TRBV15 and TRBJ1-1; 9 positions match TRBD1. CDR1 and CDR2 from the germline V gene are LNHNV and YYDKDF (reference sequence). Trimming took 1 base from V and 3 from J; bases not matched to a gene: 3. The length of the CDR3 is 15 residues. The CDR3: CATSRGQGEDTEAFF. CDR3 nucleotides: TGTGCCACCAGCAGAGGACAGGGGGAGGACACTGAAGCTTTCTTT.

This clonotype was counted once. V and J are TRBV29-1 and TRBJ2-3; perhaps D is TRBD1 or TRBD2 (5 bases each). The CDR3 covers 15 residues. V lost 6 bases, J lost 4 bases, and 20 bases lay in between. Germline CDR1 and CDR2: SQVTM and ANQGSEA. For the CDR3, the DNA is TGCAGCGTGGCTGGGACCCCATCCTTCTCAGATACGCAGTATTTT. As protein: CSVAGTPSFSDTQYF.

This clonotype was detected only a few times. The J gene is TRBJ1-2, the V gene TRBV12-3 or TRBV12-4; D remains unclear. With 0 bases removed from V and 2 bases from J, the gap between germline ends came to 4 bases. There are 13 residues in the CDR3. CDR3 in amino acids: CASSLALNYGYTF. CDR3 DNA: TGTGCCAGCAGTTTAGCTTTGAACTATGGCTACACCTTC.